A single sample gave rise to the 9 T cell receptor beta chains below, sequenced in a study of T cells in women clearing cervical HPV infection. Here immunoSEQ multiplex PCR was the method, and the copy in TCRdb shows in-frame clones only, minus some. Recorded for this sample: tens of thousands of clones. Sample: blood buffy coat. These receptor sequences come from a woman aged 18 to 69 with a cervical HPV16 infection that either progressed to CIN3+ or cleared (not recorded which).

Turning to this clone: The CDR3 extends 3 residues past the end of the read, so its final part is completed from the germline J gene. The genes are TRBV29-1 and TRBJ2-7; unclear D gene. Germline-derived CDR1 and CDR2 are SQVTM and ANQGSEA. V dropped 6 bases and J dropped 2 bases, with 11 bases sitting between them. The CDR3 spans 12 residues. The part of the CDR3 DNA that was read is TGCAGCGTCCAGGAGTCGGCCTACGAG. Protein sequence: CSVQESAYE. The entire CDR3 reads CSVQESAYEQYF.

The CDR3 reads CASSLARYTEAFF. The sequenced CDR3 bases are TGTGCCAGCAGCCTGGCCAGGTACACTGAA. V is TRBV7-3 and J is TRBJ1-1, with unresolved D. The read halts 3 residues ahead of the CDR3 end, with the missing end drawn from the germline J gene. V dropped 5 bases and J dropped 3 bases, with 10 bases sitting between them. The CDR3 totals 13 residues. Germline assignment: CDR1 SGHTA and CDR2 FQGTGA.

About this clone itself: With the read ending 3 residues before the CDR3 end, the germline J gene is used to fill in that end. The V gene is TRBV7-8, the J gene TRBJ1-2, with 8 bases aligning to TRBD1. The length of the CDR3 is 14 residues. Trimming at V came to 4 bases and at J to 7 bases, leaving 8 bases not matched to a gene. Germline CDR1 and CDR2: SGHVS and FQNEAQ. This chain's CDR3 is CASSSRQGRSGYTF. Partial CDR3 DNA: TGTGCCAGCAGCTCCCGACAGGGGCGTAGTGGC.

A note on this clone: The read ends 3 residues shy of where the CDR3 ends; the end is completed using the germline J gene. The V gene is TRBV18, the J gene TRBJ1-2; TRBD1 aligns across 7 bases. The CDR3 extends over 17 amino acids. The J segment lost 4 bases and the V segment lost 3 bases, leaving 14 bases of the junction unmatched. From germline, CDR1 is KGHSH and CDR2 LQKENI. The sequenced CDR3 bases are TGTGCCAGCTCACCCCAAACAGGGGTCCCGACCTCCTATGGC. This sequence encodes CASSPQTGVPTSYG. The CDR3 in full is CASSPQTGVPTSYGYTF.

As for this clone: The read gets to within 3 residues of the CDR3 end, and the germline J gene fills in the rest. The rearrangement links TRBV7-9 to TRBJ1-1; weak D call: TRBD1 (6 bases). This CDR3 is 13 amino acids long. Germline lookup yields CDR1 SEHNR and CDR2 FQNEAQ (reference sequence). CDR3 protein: CASSFGRGSTAFF. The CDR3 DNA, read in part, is TGTGCCAGCAGCTTTGGGAGGGGGAGTACG.

The CDR3 bases that were read are TGTGCCAGCAGCCAAGGGCGTAGCGGAAAGAAAGAGACC. As protein: CASSQGRSGKKET. The entire CDR3 reads CASSQGRSGKKETQYF. This rearrangement joins TRBV3-1 (or the pseudogene TRBV3-2) to TRBJ2-5; the D gene is possibly TRBD2 (6 bases). The read ends 3 residues before the CDR3 terminus; that terminus is restored from the germline J gene. Germline V gene sequence: CDR1 LGHDT, CDR2 YNNKEL (reference sequence). Trimming cost V 1 base and J 3 bases, with 15 bases left between them. This CDR3 region has 16 residues.

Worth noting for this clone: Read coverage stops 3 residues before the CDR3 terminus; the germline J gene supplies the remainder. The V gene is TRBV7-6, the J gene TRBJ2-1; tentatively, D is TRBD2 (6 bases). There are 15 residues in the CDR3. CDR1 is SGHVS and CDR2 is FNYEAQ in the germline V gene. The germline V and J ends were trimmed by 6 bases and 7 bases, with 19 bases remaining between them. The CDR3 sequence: CASSYRLERVNEQFF. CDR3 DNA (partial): TGTGCCAGCAGTTACCGACTAGAGAGAGTGAATGAG.

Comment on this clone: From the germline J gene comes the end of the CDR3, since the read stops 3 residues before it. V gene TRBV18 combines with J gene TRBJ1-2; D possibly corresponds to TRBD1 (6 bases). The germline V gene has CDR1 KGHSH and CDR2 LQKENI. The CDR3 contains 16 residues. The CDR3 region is CASSPPWAGGDGGYTF. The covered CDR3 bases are TGTGCCAGCTCACCACCGTGGGCGGGGGGCGATGGAGGC.

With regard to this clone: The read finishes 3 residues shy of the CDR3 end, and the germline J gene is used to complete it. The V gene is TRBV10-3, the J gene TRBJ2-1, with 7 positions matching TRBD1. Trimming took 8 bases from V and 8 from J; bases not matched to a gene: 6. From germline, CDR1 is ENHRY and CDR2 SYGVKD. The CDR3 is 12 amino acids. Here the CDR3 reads CAIGTVGDEQFF. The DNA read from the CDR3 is TGTGCCATCGGGACAGTTGGCGATGAG.